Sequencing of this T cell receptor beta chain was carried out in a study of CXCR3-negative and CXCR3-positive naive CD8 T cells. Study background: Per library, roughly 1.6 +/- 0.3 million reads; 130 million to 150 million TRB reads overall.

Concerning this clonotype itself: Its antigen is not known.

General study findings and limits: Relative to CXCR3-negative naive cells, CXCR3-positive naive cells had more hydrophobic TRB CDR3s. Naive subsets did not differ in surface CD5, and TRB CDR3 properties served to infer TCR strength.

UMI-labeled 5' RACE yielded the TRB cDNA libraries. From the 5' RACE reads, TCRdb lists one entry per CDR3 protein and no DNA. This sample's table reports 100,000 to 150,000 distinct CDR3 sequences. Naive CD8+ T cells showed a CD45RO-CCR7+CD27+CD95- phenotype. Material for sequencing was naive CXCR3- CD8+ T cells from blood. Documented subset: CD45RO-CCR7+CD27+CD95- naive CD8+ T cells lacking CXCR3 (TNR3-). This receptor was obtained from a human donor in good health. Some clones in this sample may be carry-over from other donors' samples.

The chain's CDR3 is CASSPRDPNTGELFF. The rearrangement links TRBV4-1 to TRBJ2-2. Germline V lookup: CDR1 MGHRA, CDR2 YSYEKL. This CDR3 contains 15 residues.